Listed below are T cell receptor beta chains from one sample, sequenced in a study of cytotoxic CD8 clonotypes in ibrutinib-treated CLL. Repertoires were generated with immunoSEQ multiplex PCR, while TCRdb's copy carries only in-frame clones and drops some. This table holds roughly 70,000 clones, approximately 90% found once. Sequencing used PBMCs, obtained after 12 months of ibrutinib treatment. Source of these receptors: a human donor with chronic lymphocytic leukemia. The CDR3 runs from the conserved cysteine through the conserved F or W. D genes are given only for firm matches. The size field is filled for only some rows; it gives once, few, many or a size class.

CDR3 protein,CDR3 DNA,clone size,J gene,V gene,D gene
CAWSDVLTGGNSPLHF,TGTGCCTGGAGTGATGTATTGACAGGGGGAAATTCACCCCTCCACTTT,.,TRBJ1-6,TRBV30,TRBD1
CASSEAGQPYEQYF,TGTGCCAGCAGTGAAGCGGGACAGCCTTACGAGCAGTACTTC,few,TRBJ2-7,TRBV6-1,TRBD1
CASKSFSGRQETQYF,TGTGCCAGCAAGTCGTTTAGCGGGAGACAAGAGACCCAGTACTTC,.,TRBJ2-5,TRBV7-6,TRBD2
CASSLMFSQGTADTQYF,TGTGCCAGCAGCTTAATGTTTAGCCAGGGCACCGCAGATACGCAGTATTTT,.,TRBJ2-3,TRBV7-9,.
CSVETAGGEETQYF,TGCAGCGTTGAAACAGCGGGAGGGGAAGAGACCCAGTACTTC,.,TRBJ2-5,TRBV29-1,TRBD2
CASSEVLYGVGARNTIYF,TGTGCCAGCAGTGAGGTTTTATATGGAGTGGGCGCGAGAAACACCATATATTTT,.,TRBJ1-3,TRBV2,.
CAWRLRDYLQHEQFF,TGTGCCTGGAGGCTCCGGGACTACCTTCAACATGAGCAGTTCTTC,.,TRBJ2-1,TRBV30,TRBD2
CAWSGGGAWGYGYTF,TGTGCCTGGAGTGGCGGAGGGGCTTGGGGCTATGGCTACACCTTC,.,TRBJ1-2,TRBV30,.
CASSFYEGGFQF,TGTGCCAGCAGTTTTTATGAGGGGGGTTTCCAGTTC,.,TRBJ1-2,TRBV27,.
CASSYVGQVVVGELFF,TGTGCCAGCAGTTACGTGGGACAAGTTGTTGTCGGGGAGCTGTTTTTT,.,TRBJ2-2,TRBV6-5,.
CASSEAGGRTDTQYF,TGTGCCAGCAGTGAAGCCGGGGGACGCACAGATACGCAGTATTTT,.,TRBJ2-3,TRBV6-1,.
CASSLDGTGGQETQYF,TGTGCCAGCAGCTTAGACGGGACAGGGGGCCAAGAGACCCAGTACTTC,once,TRBJ2-5,TRBV7-3,TRBD1
CASSQGGSYYIETQYF,TGTGCCAGCAGCCAAGGGGGCAGCTATTATATCGAGACCCAGTACTTC,.,TRBJ2-5,TRBV14,.
CASSWTGVREKLFF,TGTGCCAGCAGTTGGACAGGCGTAAGGGAAAAACTGTTTTTT,.,TRBJ1-4,TRBV28,TRBD1
CASSQSIGGDSGNTIYF,TGCGCCAGCAGTCAATCGATTGGCGGGGACTCTGGAAACACCATATATTTT,.,TRBJ1-3,TRBV23-1,.
CASSWRIAGGTQYF,TGTGCCAGCAGCTGGCGGATAGCGGGAGGAACGCAGTATTTT,.,TRBJ2-3,TRBV28,TRBD2
CASTPRSGPDTQYF,TGTGCCAGCACCCCCCGAAGTGGTCCAGATACGCAGTATTTT,.,TRBJ2-3,TRBV7-8,.
CASSFTGSSGGNTIYF,TGCGCCAGCAGCTTTACCGGGAGCTCCGGTGGAAACACCATATATTTT,.,TRBJ1-3,TRBV5-1,.
CASTQGGGFGTQYF,TGTGCCAGCACCCAGGGGGGAGGGTTTGGGACCCAGTACTTC,.,TRBJ2-5,TRBV6-5,.
CASNPGLALSSYNEQFF,TGTGCCAGCAACCCGGGACTAGCGTTAAGCTCCTACAATGAGCAGTTCTTC,.,TRBJ2-1,TRBV11-1,TRBD2
CASSVAWGNTEAFF,TGTGCCAGCAGCGTAGCTTGGGGGAACACTGAAGCTTTCTTT,.,TRBJ1-1,TRBV9,.
CASSLDRGRTEAFF,TGCGCCAGCAGCTTAGACAGGGGAAGAACTGAAGCTTTCTTT,once,TRBJ1-1,TRBV4-1,TRBD1
CASSLGGIHYGYTF,TGTGCCAGCAGCTTAGGAGGGATACACTATGGCTACACCTTC,.,TRBJ1-2,TRBV11-3,.
CASSVSSLGGLAHNEQFF,TGTGCCAGCAGCGTCTCATCCCTCGGTGGACTAGCTCACAATGAGCAGTTCTTC,.,TRBJ2-1,TRBV7-9,TRBD2
CASSPDRGLETQYF,TGCGCCAGCAGCCCTGACAGGGGGCTGGAGACCCAGTACTTC,.,TRBJ2-5,TRBV5-1,TRBD1
CASNSGGRTEAFF,TGTGCCAGCAACTCAGGGGGGAGAACTGAAGCTTTCTTT,.,TRBJ1-1,TRBV6-1,TRBD1
CASNPRGGVDQPQHF,TGTGCCAGCAATCCGCGGGGAGGGGTCGATCAGCCCCAGCATTTT,.,TRBJ1-5,TRBV28,.
CSAVLAIFFNEQFF,TGCAGCGCCGTACTAGCAATTTTTTTCAATGAGCAGTTCTTC,.,TRBJ2-1,TRBV29-1,.
CASSLVTSEYYEQYF,TGCGCCAGCAGCTTGGTTACTAGCGAGTACTACGAGCAGTACTTC,.,TRBJ2-7,TRBV5-1,TRBD2
CASSPPGGVATDTQYF,TGTGCCAGCTCACCGCCGGGGGGGGTAGCCACAGATACGCAGTATTTT,.,TRBJ2-3,TRBV18,TRBD2
CASSLGAVDTQYF,TGTGCCAGCAGCTTAGGAGCAGTAGATACGCAGTATTTT,.,TRBJ2-3,TRBV7-6,.
CASSLGPGTGYNEQFF,TGTGCCAGCAGCTTAGGTCCCGGGACAGGTTACAATGAGCAGTTCTTC,.,TRBJ2-1,TRBV7-2,TRBD1
CASSQVVSTGIFLGEAFF,TGCGCCAGCAGCCAAGTGGTTAGTACAGGTATCTTTCTTGGTGAAGCTTTCTTT,once,TRBJ1-1,TRBV4-1,.
CASSPHREVQFF,TGTGCCAGCAGCCCCCACCGGGAGGTGCAGTTCTTC,.,TRBJ2-1,TRBV11-3,TRBD2
CASSYSRGGTNTIYF,TGTGCCAGCAGTTACTCGAGAGGAGGGACTAACACCATATATTTT,.,TRBJ1-3,TRBV6-5,.
CASSSRQGPAGELFF,TGTGCCAGCAGCTCACGACAGGGTCCGGCCGGGGAGCTGTTTTTT,.,TRBJ2-2,TRBV7-8,TRBD1
CASSGREGLAGQETQYF,TGTGCCAGCAGTGGGCGGGAGGGGCTAGCGGGTCAAGAGACCCAGTACTTC,.,TRBJ2-5,TRBV27,TRBD2
CASSETGEQYF,TGTGCCAGCAGTGAGACAGGGGAGCAGTACTTC,.,TRBJ2-7,TRBV6-5,TRBD1
CASSSTGTNTEAFF,TGTGCCAGCAGTTCAACCGGGACGAACACTGAAGCTTTCTTT,.,TRBJ1-1,TRBV28,.
CASSPIRTGPEKLFF,TGTGCCAGCTCACCAATTAGGACAGGGCCTGAAAAACTGTTTTTT,.,TRBJ1-4,TRBV18,TRBD1
CASIRTTGGTDTQYF,TGTGCCAGCATTAGGACGACAGGGGGCACAGATACGCAGTATTTT,once,TRBJ2-3,TRBV11-3,TRBD1
CASSGVGQLNSPLHF,TGTGCCAGCAGCGGGGTGGGGCAGCTGAATTCACCCCTCCACTTT,.,TRBJ1-6,TRBV7-6,.
CASSQERKRFF,TGCGCCAGCAGCCAAGAAAGGAAGAGGTTCTTT,.,TRBJ1-1,TRBV4-1,.
CASSSFREWAQETQYF,TGTGCCAGCAGCTCCTTCAGGGAATGGGCCCAAGAGACCCAGTACTTC,.,TRBJ2-5,TRBV11-3,.
CASSPGLAQETQYF,TGTGCCAGCAGCCCGGGACTAGCGCAGGAGACCCAGTACTTC,.,TRBJ2-5,TRBV7-8,TRBD2
CASTPQPGLSYEQYF,TGTGCCAGTACCCCACAACCGGGACTATCCTACGAGCAGTACTTC,.,TRBJ2-7,TRBV19,TRBD2
CASSLETGRETQYF,TGTGCCAGCAGCTTGGAGACAGGGAGGGAGACCCAGTACTTC,.,TRBJ2-5,TRBV7-2,.
CASSLGRTQYF,TGTGCCAGCAGCTTGGGGAGGACCCAGTACTTC,.,TRBJ2-5,TRBV5-4,.
CASSEPTEAFF,TGTGCCAGCAGTGAACCGACTGAAGCTTTCTTT,.,TRBJ1-1,TRBV6-5,.
CASSIEGVWGLGETQYF,TGTGCCAGCAGCATAGAAGGAGTTTGGGGCCTCGGGGAGACCCAGTACTTC,.,TRBJ2-5,TRBV5-6,.
CASSIQGSGGTEAFF,TGTGCCAGTAGTATCCAGGGGTCCGGTGGAACTGAAGCTTTCTTT,.,TRBJ1-1,TRBV19,.